The sequence of this T cell receptor (beta chain) was determined in a study of T cells in Graves' hyperthyroidism and ophthalmopathy. Overall study findings and caveats: Most clonotypes that expanded in the thyroid above 0.001 also showed up in blood.

This clonotype was picked up many times. Its cognate antigen is unknown. The authors took PBMCs from 10 ml fresh peripheral blood. The CDR3 is 18 amino acids. V shed 3 bases and J shed 1 base, with 22 bases lying between them. CDR1 is SGHDT, CDR2 YYEEEE, per germline. From RNA transcripts, TCR beta CDR3 regions were amplified. The HTBI primer set served for first-round RT-PCR of the TCR CDR3. Using its own MiXCR run on the multiplex PCR reads, TCRdb lists one record per CDR3 protein. This table holds hundreds of thousands of distinct CDR3 sequences, roughly 17% found once. Sequencing was carried out using blood. This chain joins TRBV5-6 and TRBJ1-1; D not certain. The sequence was obtained from a woman aged 18-30 years with Graves' ophthalmopathy. CDR3 sequence (DNA): TGTGCCAGCAGCTCCGTGTATGAAGGAGCGAAGCGGAACACTGAAGCTTTCTTT. Protein sequence: CASSSVYEGAKRNTEAFF.